This entry lists 15 T cell receptor beta chains sequenced from one sample in a study of blood T cell repertoires in COVID-19. This table comes from immunoSEQ multiplex PCR, and its TCRdb copy is limited to in-frame clones, with some not included. The sample lists around 300,000 clones; 70% to 90% were seen once. The sample taken for sequencing was peripheral blood. The source is a woman aged 45 to 65 with active or convalescent COVID-19.

The chain uses TRBV9 and TRBJ2-1; 12 bases align to TRBD2. Germline loops: CDR1 SGDLS, CDR2 YYNGEE. The CDR3 has 15 amino acids. Losses at the gene ends were 0 bases for V and 7 bases for J; bases not matched to a gene: 2. This chain's CDR3 is CASSVGLAGVNEQFF. The CDR3 DNA follows: TGTGCCAGCAGCGTAGGACTAGCGGGAGTAAATGAGCAGTTCTTC.

J is TRBJ1-2 and V is TRBV24-1; TRBD1 might be the D (6 bases). The germline V gene has CDR1 KGHDR and CDR2 SFDVKD. CDR3 length equals 15 residues. V gave up 5 bases and J gave up 8 bases, with 20 bases separating them. In DNA, the CDR3 is TGTGCCACCAGTGCTCGGCAGGGGCCGTCTGGCGGCTACACCTTC. This codes for CATSARQGPSGGYTF.

The rearrangement uses TRBV2 and TRBJ1-5; weak D call: TRBD1 (5 bases). The CDR3 extends over 15 amino acids. Germline CDR1 reads SNHLY; CDR2 reads FYNNEI. V was pared by 3 bases and J by 2 bases, with 11 bases between. The CDR3 protein is CASSEGRVGNQPQHF. For the CDR3, the DNA is TGTGCCAGCAGTGAGGGCAGGGTAGGCAATCAGCCCCAGCATTTT.

This clone was counted once. The chain is built from TRBV2 and TRBJ2-4; 7 bases line up with TRBD1. The CDR3 length is 14 residues. CDR1 is SNHLY, CDR2 FYNNEI, per germline. The trim removed 4 bases at V and 2 bases at J, leaving 2 bases unmatched. The CDR3 nucleotides are TGTGCCAGCAGTGCGACAGGGTCCAAAAACATTCAGTACTTC. Translated, it gives CASSATGSKNIQYF.

The rearrangement links TRBV28 to TRBJ2-7; TRBD1 matches 7 bases. The germline V gene has CDR1 MDHEN and CDR2 SYDVKM. The V and J ends lost 7 bases and 3 bases, in that order; junction bases with no gene match: 9. The CDR3 loop spans 14 amino acids. CDR3 protein: CASNFGTAYYEQYF. In nucleotides, the CDR3 is TGTGCCAGCAATTTCGGGACAGCCTACTACGAGCAGTACTTC.

The chain links TRBV13 to TRBJ2-1, with 7 bases that match TRBD1. CDR1 PRHDT and CDR2 FYEKMQ come from the germline V gene (reference sequence). The ends lost 4 bases at V and 6 bases at J; junction bases unmatched: 9. The CDR3 extends over 15 amino acids. The DNA of the CDR3 is TGTGCCAGCAGCTCCCGATTCGACAGGGCCAATGAGCAGTTCTTC. Translated, it gives CASSSRFDRANEQFF. Using reference TRBV13 and TRBJ2-1 for the parts outside the CDR3, the full variable domain is AAGVIQSPRHLIKEKRETATLKCYPIPRHDTVYWYQQGPGQDPQFLISFYEKMQSDKGSIPDRFSAQQFSDYHSELNMSSLELGDSALYFCASSSRFDRANEQFFGPGTRLTVL.

This clone was seen more than once but under ten times. This rearrangement joins TRBV6-1 to TRBJ2-1; TRBD1 is a possible D gene (6 bases). V shed 2 bases and J shed 9 bases, with 8 bases lying between them. Germline V gives CDR1 MNHNS, CDR2 SASEGT. This CDR3 is built from 12 residues. The CDR3 is CASSEMGAEQFF. In DNA form, the CDR3 reads TGTGCCAGCAGTGAAATGGGGGCTGAGCAGTTCTTC.

The chain is built from TRBV5-4 and TRBJ2-3, with 7 bases that match TRBD2. Germline CDR1 reads SGHNT; CDR2 reads YYREEE (reference sequence). CDR3 length: 15 residues. The V segment lost 4 bases and the J segment 2 bases; nucleotides outside the gene matches: 7. The CDR3 DNA follows: TGTGCCAGCAGCACGGGACTAACGGACACAGATACGCAGTATTTT. It translates to CASSTGLTDTDTQYF. The full variable domain, rest sourced from reference TRBV5-4 and TRBJ2-3, is ETGVTQSPTHLIKTRGQQVTLRCSSQSGHNTVSWYQQALGQGPQFIFQYYREEENGRGNFPPRFSGLQFPNYSSELNVNALELDDSALYLCASSTGLTDTDTQYFGPGTRLTVL.

The rearrangement uses TRBV5-1 and TRBJ2-2, with TRBD2 as a possible D gene (7 bases). With 2 bases removed from V and 11 bases from J, the gap between germline ends came to 19 bases. The CDR3 runs 15 residues. Per germline, CDR1 SGHRS and CDR2 YFSETQ. The CDR3 DNA sequence: TGCGCCAGCAGCTTCGGGGGGCAGTCCCAAAATGAGCTGTTTTTT. The encoded protein is CASSFGGQSQNELFF.

This clone was counted once. This chain uses TRBV5-1 with TRBJ1-2; 9 bases are shared with TRBD1. The junction had 15 bases not matched to a gene; V was cut back by 5 bases and J by 7 bases. Germline V CDR1 and CDR2: SGHRS, YFSETQ. The CDR3 totals 16 residues. The CDR3 region is CASRTLDRGAVGGYTF. The CDR3, as DNA: TGCGCCAGCAGAACCCTGGACAGGGGAGCCGTCGGTGGCTACACCTTC.

This rearrangement joins TRBV13 to TRBJ1-2, with 7 bases aligning to TRBD1. Trimming took 5 bases from V and 5 from J; bases not matched to a gene: 5. Per germline, CDR1 PRHDT and CDR2 FYEKMQ (reference sequence). This CDR3 spans 13 amino acids. CDR3 protein: CASSQGTAYGYTF. CDR3 in DNA: TGTGCCAGCAGCCAAGGGACAGCATATGGCTACACCTTC. The full variable domain, rest sourced from reference TRBV13 and TRBJ1-2, is AAGVIQSPRHLIKEKRETATLKCYPIPRHDTVYWYQQGPGQDPQFLISFYEKMQSDKGSIPDRFSAQQFSDYHSELNMSSLELGDSALYFCASSQGTAYGYTFGSGTRLTVV.

The chain links TRBV5-1 to TRBJ2-5, with D unclear. Trimming took 5 bases from V and 5 from J, leaving 10 bases between them. CDR1 and CDR2 from the germline V gene are SGHRS and YFSETQ. The CDR3 runs 12 residues. The CDR3 is CASRRASETQYF. The CDR3, as DNA: TGCGCCAGCAGAAGAGCTTCGGAGACCCAGTACTTC.

The CDR3 region has the DNA TGTGCCAGCAGTTATTACAGGGGGTATGGCTACACCTTC. It yields the protein CASSYYRGYGYTF. The rearrangement joins TRBV6-5 to TRBJ1-2, with 8 bases aligning to TRBD1. The CDR3 consists of 13 residues. V shed 3 bases, J shed 5 bases, and the junction held 2 bases outside the gene matches. Germline lookup yields CDR1 MNHEY and CDR2 SVGAGI.

The chain employs TRBV3-1 (or the pseudogene TRBV3-2) and TRBJ1-2; no clear D gene. Germline-derived CDR1 and CDR2 are LGHDT and YNNKEL (reference sequence). Trimming shortened V by 0 bases and J by 5 bases, and 13 bases separated the two germline ends. This CDR3 contains 15 residues. CDR3 nucleotides: TGTGCCAGCAGCCAAGATCTCCCGACTCCTTATGGCTACACCTTC. Protein sequence: CASSQDLPTPYGYTF.

This sequence joins TRBV5-1 and TRBJ1-5; 8 bases are a match to TRBD1. CDR3 length: 15 residues. Per the germline V gene, CDR1 is SGHRS and CDR2 is YFSETQ. V was pared by 4 bases and J by 4 bases, with 7 bases of the junction left unmatched. The CDR3 DNA is TGCGCCAGCAGCCCGGAAGGGGACAGGAATCAGCCCCAGCATTTT. Encoded protein: CASSPEGDRNQPQHF.